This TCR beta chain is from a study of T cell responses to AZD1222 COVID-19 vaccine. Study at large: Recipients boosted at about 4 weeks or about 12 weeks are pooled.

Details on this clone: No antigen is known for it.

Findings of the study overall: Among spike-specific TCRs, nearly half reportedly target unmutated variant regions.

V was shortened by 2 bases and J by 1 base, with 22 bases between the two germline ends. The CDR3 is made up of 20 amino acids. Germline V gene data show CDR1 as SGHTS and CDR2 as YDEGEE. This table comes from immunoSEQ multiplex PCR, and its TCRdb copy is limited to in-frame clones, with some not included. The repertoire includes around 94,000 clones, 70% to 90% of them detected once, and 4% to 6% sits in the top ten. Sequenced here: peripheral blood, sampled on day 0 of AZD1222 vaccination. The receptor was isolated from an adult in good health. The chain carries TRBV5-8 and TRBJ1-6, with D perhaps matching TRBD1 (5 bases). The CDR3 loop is CASSFPRLTGAASYNSPLHF. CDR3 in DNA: TGTGCCAGCAGCTTCCCGCGCCTTACAGGCGCCGCGTCCTATAATTCACCCCTCCACTTT.